The sequence of this T cell receptor (beta chain) was determined in a study of early T cells in non-severe SARS-CoV-2 infection. Turning to the study itself: Investigators sequenced bulk RNA drawn from unsorted whole blood, and chains remained unpaired. Overall study findings and caveats: Matching with VDJdb favored anti-spike CD8 responses (missing private and CD4 specificities).

This clonotype was seen more than once but under ten times. Its specificity is not known. Unique molecular identifiers were attached to individual cDNA molecules. From the 5' RACE reads, TCRdb called clonotypes with MiXCR, one entry per CDR3 protein. The sample lists about 76,000 distinct CDR3 sequences, roughly 12% occurring once. Germline CDR1 and CDR2: SGHRS and YFSETQ. V dropped 0 bases and J dropped 7; count of bases not matched to a gene: 7. CDR3 length: 16 amino acids. The rearrangement uses TRBV5-1 and TRBJ1-4, with 9 bases matching TRBD1. The source material was whole blood. The source is an adult who was a healthcare worker with PCR-confirmed SARS-CoV-2 infection or an uninfected control (not recorded which). This CDR3 is CASSLVLQGAFEKLFF. CDR3 bases: TGCGCCAGCAGCTTGGTCCTACAGGGGGCTTTTGAAAAACTGTTTTTT.